Listed below are T cell receptor beta chains from one sample, sequenced in a study of blood T cell repertoires in COVID-19. TCRdb's copy holds only in-frame clones and misses some; the assay was immunoSEQ multiplex PCR. Of under 35,000 clones in the sample, approximately 91% were seen once. Material: peripheral blood. These receptors all come from a human donor with active COVID-19. The donor label of this sample is uncertain. Both conserved end residues are part of each CDR3. The D gene is left open where the match is weak. Size is stated for part of the rows, as once, few or many counts, or as a class when the clone is expanded.

clone_size j_call d_call v_call cdr3_nt cdr3_aa
. TRBJ2-3 . TRBV3-1/TRBV3-2 TGTGCCAGCAGCGACCCCGGCGGGGGCGCAGGGGATACGCAGTATTTT CASSDPGGGAGDTQYF
. TRBJ1-2 TRBD1 TRBV11-2 TGTGCCAGCAGCCCTGACAGGGGACACTATGGCTACACCTTC CASSPDRGHYGYTF
few TRBJ2-2 . TRBV3-1/TRBV3-2 TGTGCCAGCAGCCACCAGAGATCAGGCCTTAACACCGGGGAGCTGTTTTTT CASSHQRSGLNTGELFF
. TRBJ2-3 . TRBV4-2 TGTGCCAGCAGCTCCGACGGGAGCACAGATACGCAGTATTTT CASSSDGSTDTQYF
once TRBJ1-1 . TRBV6-5 TGTGCCAGCAGTTACTCGCGATCCATGAACACTGAAGCTTTCTTT CASSYSRSMNTEAFF
. TRBJ2-2 TRBD1 TRBV24-1 TGTGCCACCAGTGGGTCGACAGGGTCCGACACCGGGGAGCTGTTTTTT CATSGSTGSDTGELFF
. TRBJ2-1 TRBD2 TRBV6-5 TGTGCCAGCAACCCCACGGGCGGGGGCTACAATGAGCAGTTCTTC CASNPTGGGYNEQFF
. TRBJ2-5 . TRBV6-2/TRBV6-3 TGTGCCAGCAGCACGCAGGGGGGGACCCAGTACTTC CASSTQGGTQYF
. TRBJ2-7 . TRBV18 TGTGCCAGCTCACCGGGCGCCACCACCTACGAGCAGTACTTC CASSPGATTYEQYF
. TRBJ2-1 . TRBV19 TGTGCCAGTACTCCAGGGGATGAGCAGTTCTTC CASTPGDEQFF
. TRBJ1-2 . TRBV11-1 TGTGCCAGCAGCGGAGGTTCGGGGGGCTACACCTTC CASSGGSGGYTF
once TRBJ2-5 TRBD1 TRBV9 TGTGCCAGCAGCGAGAGACAGGGAGAGAAGACCCAGTACTTC CASSERQGEKTQYF
. TRBJ1-2 . TRBV7-2 TGTGCCAGCAGCCGGGGGGGAGGCCTAGGCTATGGCTACACCTTC CASSRGGGLGYGYTF
. TRBJ1-2 . TRBV19 TGTGCCAGTCTTAACGAGAGGAACTATGGCTACACCTTC CASLNERNYGYTF
. TRBJ1-1 . TRBV6-2/TRBV6-3 TGTGCCAGCAGTTACAACCCGTCCTTGGACAGCACCCGCATGAACACTGAAGCTTTCTTT CASSYNPSLDSTRMNTEAFF
. TRBJ1-1 TRBD1 TRBV5-1 TGCGCCAGCAGCTTGGGACAGGGGATGAACACTGAAGCTTTCTTT CASSLGQGMNTEAFF
. TRBJ1-1 . TRBV2 TGTGCCAGCACCTGGTGGCAGGCAGCTTTCTTT CASTWWQAAFF
. TRBJ1-2 . TRBV18 TGTGCCAGCTCACTATCCGGGGGTAACTATGGCTACACCTTC CASSLSGGNYGYTF
. TRBJ1-4 . TRBV4-3 TGCGCCAGCAGCCAAAGTGGAAGGGGTAAGGGTGAAAAACTGTTTTTT CASSQSGRGKGEKLFF
. TRBJ1-4 TRBD1 TRBV4-1 TGCGCCAGCAGACTACAGGGGGCGGTAAATGAAAAACTGTTTTTT CASRLQGAVNEKLFF
once TRBJ2-7 . TRBV4-2 TGTGCCAGCAGCCAAGACCTGGGGAGCTACGAGCAGTACTTC CASSQDLGSYEQYF
. TRBJ1-2 TRBD1 TRBV19 TGTGCCAGTAGTCCCGGACAGGGTGCGGGTGGCTACACCTTC CASSPGQGAGGYTF
. TRBJ2-6 . TRBV5-4 TGTGCCAGCAGCCGCGATGGAGGCTCTGGGGCCAACGTCCTGACTTTC CASSRDGGSGANVLTF
. TRBJ1-1 TRBD1 TRBV7-9 TGTGCCAGCAGCTTATTGGGGACAGGCACTGAAGCTTTCTTT CASSLLGTGTEAFF
. TRBJ2-3 TRBD2 TRBV2 TGTGCCAGCAGTGGCGGGGGGCGCAGCACAGATACGCAGTATTTT CASSGGGRSTDTQYF
. TRBJ2-1 . TRBV5-4 TGTGCCAGCAGCTCCCGAAAAGGGGGTTCCTACAATGAGCAGTTCTTC CASSSRKGGSYNEQFF
. TRBJ1-2 . TRBV29-1 TGCAGCGTTGAAGGGGGCCCGGCCTATGGCTACACCTTC CSVEGGPAYGYTF
. TRBJ1-2 . TRBV2 TGTGCCAGCAACGACCGACTACAGGGCTACACCTTC CASNDRLQGYTF
. TRBJ2-1 . TRBV7-9 TGTGCCAGCAGCCAGGAGGGGCGAAATGAGCAGTTCTTC CASSQEGRNEQFF
. TRBJ1-2 TRBD1 TRBV4-1 TGCGCCAGCAGCCCCGGACAGGGGGCAAACTATGGCTACACCTTC CASSPGQGANYGYTF
few TRBJ1-2 TRBD1 TRBV15 TGTGCCACCAGCAGAAGACAGGGGCCTAGCTATGGCTACACCTTC CATSRRQGPSYGYTF
. TRBJ2-5 . TRBV25-1 TGTGCCAGCAGTGGTCAGGAGACCCAGTACTTC CASSGQETQYF
. TRBJ1-6 . TRBV6-4 TGTGCCAGCAGTGTCGCCTATAATTCACCCCTCCACTTT CASSVAYNSPLHF
. TRBJ1-5 . TRBV4-3 TGCGCCAGCAGCCAAGGGTTGTCCGGGGCCCAGCATTTT CASSQGLSGAQHF
. TRBJ2-1 TRBD1 TRBV7-7 TGTGCTAGCAGCCCCGGGACAGGGGCGTACAATGAGCAGTTCTTC CASSPGTGAYNEQFF
. TRBJ2-3 TRBD2 TRBV5-4 TGTGCCAGCAGCTTGCAAGGGCGGGGGGGCAAAGATACGCAGTATTTT CASSLQGRGGKDTQYF
. TRBJ1-1 . TRBV6-1 TGTGCCAGCAGTGCCCGGTCTTCCGGGAGGGTGAACACTGAAGCTTTCTTT CASSARSSGRVNTEAFF
. TRBJ1-5 TRBD1 TRBV18 TGTGCCAGCTCGCAGGGGGTAGGCAATCAGCCCCAGCATTTT CASSQGVGNQPQHF
once TRBJ2-7 . TRBV11-3 TGTGCCAGCAGCTTAGATTCCCCGGGGTCCGAGCAGTACTTC CASSLDSPGSEQYF
. TRBJ1-1 . TRBV4-3 TGCGCCAGCAGCCACAGGGTCTTGAACACTGAAGCTTTCTTT CASSHRVLNTEAFF
. TRBJ1-1 . TRBV29-1 TGCAGCTCGGGACATTCACAGGGTGCGAGGGCTTTCTTT CSSGHSQGARAFF
. TRBJ1-6 . TRBV13 TGTGCCAGCAGTTACAAACCGGACAAAAATTCACCCCTCCACTTT CASSYKPDKNSPLHF
once TRBJ1-2 . TRBV1 TGCACCAGCAGCCAAGGTGACAAAAATGGCTACACCTTC CTSSQGDKNGYTF
. TRBJ1-2 TRBD1 TRBV5-1 TGCGCCAGCAGCGGAGCGTCAGGGGGTTTCTATGGCTACACCTTC CASSGASGGFYGYTF
. TRBJ1-2 TRBD1 TRBV4-3 TGCGCCAGCAGCCAAGGAGTTACAGGGGGCAGCTATGGCTACACCTTC CASSQGVTGGSYGYTF
. TRBJ2-5 TRBD2 TRBV29-1 TGCAGCGGCGGGAGGGGACTACAACAAGAGACCCAGTACTTC CSGGRGLQQETQYF
. TRBJ2-3 TRBD2 TRBV7-2 TGTGCCAGCAGCTTAGCGAGTAGCGGGGGGTATTTGATCTGGGACACAGATACGCAGTATTTT CASSLASSGGYLIWDTDTQYF
. TRBJ2-3 . TRBV6-5 TGTGCCAGCAGCGGACTACGGATTACAGATACGCAGTATTTT CASSGLRITDTQYF
. TRBJ1-4 . TRBV5-8 TGTGCCAGCAGCCGTCGACTGACTGCAACTAATGAAAAACTGTTTTTT CASSRRLTATNEKLFF
. TRBJ2-3 . TRBV13 TGTGCCAGCAGCTTGTTCGGGACTAGCACAGATACGCAGTATTTT CASSLFGTSTDTQYF
. TRBJ1-2 TRBD1 TRBV9 TGTGCCAGCAGCGTAGGACAGGGGGCATTTTATGGCTACACCTTC CASSVGQGAFYGYTF
. TRBJ1-4 . TRBV15 TGTGCCACCAGCAGAGGAGCAAATGAAAAACTGTTTTTT CATSRGANEKLFF
. TRBJ1-1 TRBD1 TRBV18 TGTGCCAGCTCACCACTAAGCCCAGGGGGGACCACTGAAGCTTTCTTT CASSPLSPGGTTEAFF
. TRBJ1-5 . TRBV7-9 TGTGCCAGCAGCTTTAAGCGGGGCTTCAATCAGCCCCAGCATTTT CASSFKRGFNQPQHF
. TRBJ1-1 TRBD1 TRBV10-3 TGTGCCATCAGCCAAACAGGGGCGAACACTGAAGCTTTCTTT CAISQTGANTEAFF
. TRBJ2-7 TRBD2 TRBV11-2 TGTGCCAGCAGCTTAGCGGGTAGCGGGGGGATCAACGAGCAGTACTTC CASSLAGSGGINEQYF